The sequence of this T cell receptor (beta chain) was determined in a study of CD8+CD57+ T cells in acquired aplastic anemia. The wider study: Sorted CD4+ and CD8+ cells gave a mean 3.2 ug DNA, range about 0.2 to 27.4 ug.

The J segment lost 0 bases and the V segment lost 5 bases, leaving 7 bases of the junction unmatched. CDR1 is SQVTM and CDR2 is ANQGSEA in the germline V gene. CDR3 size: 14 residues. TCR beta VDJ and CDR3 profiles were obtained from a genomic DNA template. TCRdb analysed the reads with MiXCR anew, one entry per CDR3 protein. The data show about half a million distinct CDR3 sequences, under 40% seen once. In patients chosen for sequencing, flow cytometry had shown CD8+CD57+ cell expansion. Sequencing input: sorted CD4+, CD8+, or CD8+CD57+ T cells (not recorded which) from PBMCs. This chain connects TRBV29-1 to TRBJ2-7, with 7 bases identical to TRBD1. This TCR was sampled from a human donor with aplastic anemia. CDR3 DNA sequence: TGCAGCGTTTTAAGGGACAGCAGCTCCTACGAGCAGTACTTC. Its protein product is CSVLRDSSSYEQYF.